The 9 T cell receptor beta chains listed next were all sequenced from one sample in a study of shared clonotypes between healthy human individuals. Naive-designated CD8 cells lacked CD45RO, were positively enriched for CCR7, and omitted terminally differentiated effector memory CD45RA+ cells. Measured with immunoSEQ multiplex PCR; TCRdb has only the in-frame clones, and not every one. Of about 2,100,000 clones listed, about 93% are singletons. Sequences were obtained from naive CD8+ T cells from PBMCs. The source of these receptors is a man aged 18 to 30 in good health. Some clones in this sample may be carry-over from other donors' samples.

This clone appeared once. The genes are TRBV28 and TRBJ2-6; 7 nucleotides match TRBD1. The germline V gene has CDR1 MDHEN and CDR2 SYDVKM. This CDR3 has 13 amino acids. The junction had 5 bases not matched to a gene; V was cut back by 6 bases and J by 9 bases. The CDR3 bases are TGTGCCAGCAGGCCTAGGGACAGCAACGTCCTGACTTTC. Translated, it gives CASRPRDSNVLTF.

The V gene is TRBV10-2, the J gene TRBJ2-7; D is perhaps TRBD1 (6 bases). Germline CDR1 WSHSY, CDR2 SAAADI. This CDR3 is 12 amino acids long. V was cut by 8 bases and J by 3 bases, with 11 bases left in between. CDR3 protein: CASSDSHYEQYF. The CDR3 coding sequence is TGCGCCAGCTCGGACAGCCACTACGAGCAGTACTTC.

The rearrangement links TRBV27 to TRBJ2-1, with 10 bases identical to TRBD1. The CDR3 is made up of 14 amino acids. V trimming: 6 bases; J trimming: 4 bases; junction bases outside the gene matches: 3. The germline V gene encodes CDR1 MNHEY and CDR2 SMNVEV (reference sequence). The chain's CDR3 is CASRDRGWYNEQFF. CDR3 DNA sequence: TGTGCCAGCAGGGACAGGGGGTGGTACAATGAGCAGTTCTTC.

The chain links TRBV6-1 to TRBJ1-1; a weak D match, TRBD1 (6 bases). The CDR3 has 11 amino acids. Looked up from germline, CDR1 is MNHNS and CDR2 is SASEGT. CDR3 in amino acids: CAILGGTEAFF. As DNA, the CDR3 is TGTGCAATCCTAGGGGGAACTGAAGCTTTCTTT.

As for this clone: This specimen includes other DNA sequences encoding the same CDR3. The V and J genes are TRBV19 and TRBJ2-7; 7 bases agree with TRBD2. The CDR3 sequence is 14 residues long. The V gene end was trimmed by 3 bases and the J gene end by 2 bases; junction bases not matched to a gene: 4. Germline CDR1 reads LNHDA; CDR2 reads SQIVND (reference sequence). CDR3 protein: CASSIGSGTYEQYF. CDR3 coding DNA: TGTGCCAGTAGTATTGGAAGCGGGACCTACGAGCAGTACTTC.

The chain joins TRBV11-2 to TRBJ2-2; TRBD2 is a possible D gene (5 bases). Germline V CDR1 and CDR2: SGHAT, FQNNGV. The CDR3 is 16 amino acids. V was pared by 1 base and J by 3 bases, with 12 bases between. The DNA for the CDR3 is TGTGCCAGCAGCTTAGGTCCCGAGGGCGACACCGGGGAGCTGTTTTTT. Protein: CASSLGPEGDTGELFF.

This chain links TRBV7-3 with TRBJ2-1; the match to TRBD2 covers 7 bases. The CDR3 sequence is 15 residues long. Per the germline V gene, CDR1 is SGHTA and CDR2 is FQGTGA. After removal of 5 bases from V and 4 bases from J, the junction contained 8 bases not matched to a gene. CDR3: CASSREAGFYNEQFF. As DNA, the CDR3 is TGTGCCAGCAGCCGAGAAGCGGGGTTTTACAATGAGCAGTTCTTC. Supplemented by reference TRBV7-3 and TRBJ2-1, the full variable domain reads GAGVSQTPSNKVTEKGKYVELRCDPISGHTALYWYRQSLGQGPEFLIYFQGTGAADDSGLPNDRFFAVRPEGSVSTLKIQRTERGDSAVYLCASSREAGFYNEQFFGPGTRLTVL.

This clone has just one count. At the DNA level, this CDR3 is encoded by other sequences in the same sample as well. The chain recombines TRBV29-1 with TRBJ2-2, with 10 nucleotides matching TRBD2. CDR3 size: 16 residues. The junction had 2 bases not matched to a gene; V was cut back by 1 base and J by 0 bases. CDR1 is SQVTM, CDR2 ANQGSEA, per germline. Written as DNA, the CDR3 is TGCAGCGTTGAAGGACTAGCGGGTACGAACACCGGGGAGCTGTTTTTT. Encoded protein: CSVEGLAGTNTGELFF.

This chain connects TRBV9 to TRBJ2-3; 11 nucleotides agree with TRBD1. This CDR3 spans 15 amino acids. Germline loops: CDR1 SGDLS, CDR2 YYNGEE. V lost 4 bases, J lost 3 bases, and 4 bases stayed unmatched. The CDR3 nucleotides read TGTGCCAGCAGCCCAGGACAGGGGGCTACAGATACGCAGTATTTT. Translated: CASSPGQGATDTQYF.